The sequence of this T cell receptor beta chain was determined in a study of T cells in Graves' hyperthyroidism and ophthalmopathy. This clonotype was observed at least ten times. Its antigen remains unknown. Study observations and caveats: Also found in blood were most expanded thyroid clonotypes above 0.001.

Using RNA transcripts as the source, TCR beta CDR3 regions were amplified. An initial round of RT-PCR targeting the TCR CDR3 relied on the HTBI primer set. From the multiplex PCR reads, TCRdb called clonotypes with MiXCR, one entry per CDR3 protein. The table shows hundreds of thousands of distinct CDR3 sequences, with roughly 40% occurring only once. The CDR3 contains 13 residues. The germline gives CDR1 SNHLY, CDR2 FYNNEI. J gave up 5 bases and V 5 bases, and 4 bases lay outside the gene matches. The chain carries TRBV2 and TRBJ2-5, with 8 nucleotides matching TRBD1. The sample comprised blood. The TCR sequence derives from a man younger than 30 with Graves' hyperthyroidism. CDR3 residues: CASSQTGVETQYF. Here the CDR3 DNA reads TGTGCCAGCAGTCAGACAGGGGTGGAGACCCAGTACTTC.